A selection of T cell receptor beta chains follows, all from one sample in a study of blood T cells in healthy people across ages. MiXCR was run by TCRdb on the 5' RACE reads, yielding one entry per CDR3 protein. Here the sample spans about 900,000 distinct CDR3 sequences, about 44% being singletons. Input material: blood. These TCRs come from a man under 40 in good health. Each CDR3 is given with its conserved first and last residue. The order of the fields is CDR3 length, D gene, V gene, J gene, clone size, CDR3 DNA, CDR3 protein. D genes are given only for firm matches. Clone size, where shown, is once, few, many, or a class for clones that have expanded.

>15|TRBD1|TRBV20-1|TRBJ2-3|.
TGCAGTGCACCTGACAGGGCCGCAGTCACAGATACGCAGTATTTT
CSAPDRAAVTDTQYF
>16|TRBD2|TRBV5-6|TRBJ2-1|.
TGTGCCAGCAGCCATGGGACTAGCGGTCCCTACAATGAGCAGTTCTTC
CASSHGTSGPYNEQFF
>14|.|TRBV7-2|TRBJ2-7|.
TGTGCCAGCAGCTCTGTGTCAGGGGCCTACGAGCAGTACTTC
CASSSVSGAYEQYF
>15|.|TRBV12-5|TRBJ2-3|many
TGTGCTAGTGGTTTGGGGACATCGATCACAGATACGCAGTATTTT
CASGLGTSITDTQYF
>15|.|TRBV20-1|TRBJ2-1|once
TGCAGTGCTGTCCGAGGGACTCCATCTAGGGATGAGCAGTTCTTC
CSAVRGTPSRDEQFF
>17|.|TRBV4-1|TRBJ2-7|.
TGCGCCAGCAGCCAAGGAGGATCAGGCTTAACTTCCTACGAGCAGTACTTC
CASSQGGSGLTSYEQYF
>18|.|TRBV15|TRBJ1-5|.
TGTGCCACCAGCACGGGAATAGGGGCATTAGAACCCAATCAGCCCCAGCATTTT
CATSTGIGALEPNQPQHF
>16|TRBD1|TRBV19|TRBJ1-5|.
TGTGCCAGTAGAGTCGAGGGGGCGAGGGGCAATCAGCCCCAGCATTTT
CASRVEGARGNQPQHF
>17|TRBD1|TRBV5-8|TRBJ2-7|.
TGTGCCAGCAGCAGGGACAGCCCTGGGGTCCCCTCCTACGAGCAGTACTTC
CASSRDSPGVPSYEQYF
>15|.|TRBV10-3|TRBJ2-7|.
TGTGCCATCTCCTTGTTCACAGGCGTCTCCTACGAGCAGTACTTC
CAISLFTGVSYEQYF
>14|.|TRBV7-9|TRBJ2-7|once
TGTGCCAGCAGCTTCGCGGGATCTTACAATGAGCAGTACTTC
CASSFAGSYNEQYF
>15|.|TRBV4-3|TRBJ2-1|.
TGCGCCAGCAGCCAAGGAATGAGCTCCTACAATGAGCAGTTCTTC
CASSQGMSSYNEQFF
>16|.|TRBV28|TRBJ2-1|.
TGTGCCAGCGACTCAGCCAGCCCGGTCTCCTACAATGAGCAGTTCTTC
CASDSASPVSYNEQFF
>16|TRBD2|TRBV10-3|TRBJ2-3|.
TGTGCCATCAAGGGCGGGACTAGCGGAAGCACAGATACGCAGTATTTT
CAIKGGTSGSTDTQYF
>15|.|TRBV18|TRBJ1-5|few
TGTGCCAGCTCACCGGGAACTAATAGGAATCAGCCCCAGCATTTT
CASSPGTNRNQPQHF
>16|TRBD1|TRBV9|TRBJ2-4|.
TGTGCCAGCAGCGTGTTAGCCGGGACAGGGGGAGACATTCAGTACTTC
CASSVLAGTGGDIQYF
>16|.|TRBV9|TRBJ1-2|.
TGTGCCAGCAGCCAGCAGACAGGAGGACCCAACTATGGCTACACCTTC
CASSQQTGGPNYGYTF
>14|.|TRBV7-2|TRBJ1-2|.
TGTGCCAGCAGCTTAGCCGCAGGGTACCATGGCTACACCTTC
CASSLAAGYHGYTF
>13|.|TRBV7-3|TRBJ1-2|.
TGTGCCAGCAGCTTGGTTGAGGGGGAAGGCTACACCTTC
CASSLVEGEGYTF
>18|.|TRBV28|TRBJ1-5|.
TGTGCCAGCAGTTTATCCCGGGGCCTCGGTAGCGGGGATCAGCCCCAGCATTTT
CASSLSRGLGSGDQPQHF
>15|TRBD2|TRBV10-3|TRBJ2-7|.
TGTGCCATCAGTGGCGGGACTAGCGGGGGGGATGAGCAGTACTTC
CAISGGTSGGDEQYF
>17|.|TRBV6-1|TRBJ2-2|.
TGTGCCAGCAGTGCAAGGACGTGGGGAGTCAACACCGGGGAGCTGTTTTTT
CASSARTWGVNTGELFF
>16|TRBD1|TRBV9|TRBJ2-7|.
TGTGCCAGCAGCGCACAAAGCCCAGGGGGCGTTTACGAGCAGTACTTC
CASSAQSPGGVYEQYF